The present entry profiles one TCR beta chain with its context. The data derive from a study of blood T cell repertoires in COVID-19. Study in general: Both acute and convalescent COVID-19 samples were obtained from the United States, Italy and Spain. From T cells, B-cell-depleted T cells, or PBMCs came the material, which was cDNA or gDNA.

In the original workflow: The assay estimated nucleated cells by amplifying reference gene primers. The data were produced by immunoSEQ multiplex PCR, yet TCRdb's version contains in-frame clones alone and is incomplete. V and J calls and clone size come straight from that table; D and trimming were deduced from the DNA. The repertoire holds about 160,000 clones, roughly 91% seen once, with over 3.5% in the top ten. Trimming stripped 2 bases from V and 4 bases from J, with 5 bases between. There are 13 residues in the CDR3. Germline lookup yields CDR1 LNHDA and CDR2 SQIVND (reference sequence). The receptor comes from a woman between 45 and 65 years old with acute or convalescent COVID-19. The chain is built from TRBV19 and TRBJ2-2; no clear D gene. Material: peripheral blood. CDR3 loop: CASSILATGELFF. CDR3 coding DNA: TGTGCCAGTAGTATACTGGCCACCGGGGAGCTGTTTTTT.